These 28 T cell receptor beta chains came from one sample sequenced in a study of shared clonotypes between healthy human individuals (dated by TCRdb to the early 2020s). Libraries came from the immunoSEQ multiplex PCR assay. The immuneACCESS repertoire file appears here via TCRdb, limited to in-frame rearrangements. These files lack a portion of the clones; in checked studies, under half of the deficit traces to unresolved V genes, and the cause of the others is not known. For this sample there are some 2.3 million clones; about 92% appear just once. Of the sample, 0.35% to 0.45% falls within the top ten clones. Source material: naive CD4+ T cells from PBMCs. The cell subset or site label of this sample denotes: CD45RA+ positively selected. The receptors were sampled from a man in his late teens or twenties in good health. Some clones in this sample may be carry-over from other donors' samples.

This sequence joins TRBV14 and TRBJ2-1; 9 positions match TRBD2. Germline V lookup: CDR1 SGHDN, CDR2 FVKESK. With V trimmed by 0 bases and J by 8 bases, 8 bases remained unmatched. The CDR3 runs to 16 residues. The CDR3 DNA sequence: TGTGCCAGCAGCCAAGATTGGGGTAGCGGGAGACATGAGCAGTTCTTC. Amino acid sequence: CASSQDWGSGRHEQFF. The entire variable domain, with the rest obtained from reference TRBV14 and TRBJ2-1, is as follows: EAGVTQFPSHSVIEKGQTVTLRCDPISGHDNLYWYRRVMGKEIKFLLHFVKESKQDESGMPNNRFLAERTGGTYSTLKVQPAELEDSGVYFCASSQDWGSGRHEQFFGPGTRLTVL.

The chain links TRBV29-1 to TRBJ2-5; D call uncertain. Germline CDR1 reads SQVTM; CDR2 reads ANQGSEA. This CDR3 is built from 16 residues. The V gene lost 7 bases and the J gene lost 2 bases, with 23 bases spanning the gap. Written as DNA, the CDR3 is TGCAGCGCCATCGGACCCCCTTTGCGGAAACAAGAGACCCAGTACTTC. Its translation: CSAIGPPLRKQETQYF.

The rearrangement uses TRBV2 and TRBJ2-3, with 7 bases fitting TRBD2. The CDR3 has 21 residues. The trim removed 5 bases at V and 2 bases at J, leaving 25 bases unmatched. Germline V gene sequence: CDR1 SNHLY, CDR2 FYNNEI. The chain's CDR3 is CASSTNDLWAGDYRDTDTQYF. CDR3 in DNA: TGTGCCAGCAGTACGAATGACCTCTGGGCGGGGGACTACCGCGACACAGATACGCAGTATTTT.

J is TRBJ2-3 and V is TRBV7-9; 8 positions match TRBD2. CDR3 size: 15 residues. After removal of 1 base from V and 3 bases from J, the junction contained 3 bases not matched to a gene. CDR1 is SEHNR and CDR2 is FQNEAQ in the germline V gene (reference sequence). The CDR3 here is CASSLGRGRTDTQYF. The CDR3 DNA reads as TGTGCCAGCAGCTTAGGCCGCGGGAGGACAGATACGCAGTATTTT.

The chain uses TRBV7-3 and TRBJ2-3; TRBD1 matches 9 bases. The junction had 9 bases not matched to a gene; V was cut back by 3 bases and J by 5 bases. This CDR3 comprises 16 residues. Germline values: CDR1 SGHTA, CDR2 FQGTGA. The CDR3 bases are TGTGCCAGCAGCTTGAGAGACAGGGGGTCACGAGATACGCAGTATTTT. It yields the protein CASSLRDRGSRDTQYF.

The J gene is TRBJ1-4, the V gene TRBV6-5, with TRBD1 matching over 7 bases. V lost 5 bases to trimming and J lost 0 bases; unmatched junction nucleotides: 3. Germline V gene lookup returns CDR1 MNHEY and CDR2 SVGAGI. CDR3 size: 15 residues. CDR3: CASSRGTATNEKLFF. The CDR3 region has the DNA TGTGCCAGCAGTCGCGGGACAGCAACTAATGAAAAACTGTTTTTT.

This rearrangement joins TRBV28 to TRBJ1-4, with no clear D. CDR3 length: 14 residues. The germline V gene encodes CDR1 MDHEN and CDR2 SYDVKM. V was pared by 3 bases and J by 0 bases, with 5 bases between. DNA of the CDR3: TGTGCCAGCAGTTTCATAGCAACTAATGAAAAACTGTTTTTT. Residues: CASSFIATNEKLFF.

The V gene is TRBV11-1, the J gene TRBJ2-5, with 7 bases that match TRBD2. This CDR3 contains 13 residues. Germline values: CDR1 SGHAT, CDR2 FQDESV (reference sequence). J was trimmed by 1 base and V by 7 bases; bases with no gene match: 3. The CDR3 coding sequence is TGTGCCAGCACTAGCGGACTCCAAGAGACCCAGTACTTC. Its protein product is CASTSGLQETQYF. The full variable domain, in which reference TRBV11-1 and TRBJ2-5 provide the parts outside the CDR3, is EAEVAQSPRYKITEKSQAVAFWCDPISGHATLYWYRQILGQGPELLVQFQDESVVDDSQLPKDRFSAERLKGVDSTLKIQPAELGDSAMYLCASTSGLQETQYFGPGTRLLVL.

This clone came up a few times. The chain links TRBV10-3 to TRBJ1-2, with D perhaps matching TRBD1 (5 bases). The CDR3 contains 13 residues. V dropped 5 bases and J dropped 2 bases, with 9 bases sitting between them. CDR1 ENHRY and CDR2 SYGVKD come from the germline V gene. CDR3 region: CAISQDTNYGYTF. The DNA of the CDR3 is TGTGCCATCAGTCAGGACACGAACTATGGCTACACCTTC.

V gene TRBV7-2 combines with J gene TRBJ1-5; tentative D call: TRBD1 (5 bases). Germline CDR1 reads SGHTA; CDR2 reads FQGNSA. Between the trimmed V and J ends, which lost 4 bases and 16 bases, there was a span of 26 bases. The CDR3 spans 15 residues. The CDR3 sequence is CASSSDLVVDRSQHF. CDR3 in DNA: TGTGCCAGCAGCTCCGACCTCGTCGTCGACAGAAGTCAACATTTT.

V and J are TRBV9 and TRBJ2-2; 9 bases fit TRBD1. V shed 3 bases, J shed 7 bases, and the junction held 7 bases outside the gene matches. CDR3 size: 15 residues. The V gene's germline CDR1 is SGDLS and CDR2 YYNGEE. The CDR3 reads CASSARDREGGELFF. The CDR3, as DNA: TGTGCCAGCAGCGCCCGGGACAGGGAAGGCGGGGAGCTGTTTTTT. Complete variable domain (other parts from reference TRBV9 and TRBJ2-2): DSGVTQTPKHLITATGQRVTLRCSPRSGDLSVYWYQQSLDQGLQFLIQYYNGEERAKGNILERFSAQQFPDLHSELNLSSLELGDSALYFCASSARDREGGELFFGEGSRLTVL.

The chain employs TRBV6-1 and TRBJ1-5, with TRBD1 matching 7 bases. CDR1 is MNHNS, CDR2 SASEGT, per germline. The V gene end was trimmed by 4 bases and the J gene end by 6 bases; junction bases not matched to a gene: 6. The CDR3 consists of 14 residues. The CDR3 nucleotides are TGTGCCAGCAGTGGAAAGGCAGGGGGTCAGCCCCAGCATTTT. Its translation: CASSGKAGGQPQHF.

About this clone: Other DNA sequences within the sample encode an identical CDR3. The V gene is TRBV7-9, the J gene TRBJ2-3; 12 nucleotides line up with TRBD2. There are 16 residues in the CDR3. Germline V CDR1 and CDR2: SEHNR, FQNEAQ (reference sequence). Unmatched junction bases numbered 8, after V lost 2 bases and J lost 8 bases. The CDR3 protein is CASSLPTSGRSGTQYF. In DNA, the CDR3 is TGTGCCAGCAGCTTACCGACTAGCGGGAGATCGGGTACGCAGTATTTT. Complete variable domain (other parts from reference TRBV7-9 and TRBJ2-3): DTGVSQNPRHKITKRGQNVTFRCDPISEHNRLYWYRQTLGQGPEFLTYFQNEAQLEKSRLLSDRFSAERPKGSFSTLEIQRTEQGDSAMYLCASSLPTSGRSGTQYFGPGTRLTVL.

The V gene is TRBV11-3, the J gene TRBJ2-3; TRBD2 matches 7 bases. V was clipped by 1 base and J by 10 bases; unmatched bases: 14. This CDR3 has 16 residues. Germline lookup yields CDR1 SGHNT and CDR2 YENEEA. The CDR3 bases are TGTGCCAGCAGCTTAGCAGGGATGGGCGGGAGAAGGGCGCAGTATTTT. Translation: CASSLAGMGGRRAQYF. Full variable domain (remainder filled in from reference TRBV11-3 and TRBJ2-3): EAGVVQSPRYKIIEKKQPVAFWCNPISGHNTLYWYLQNLGQGPELLIRYENEEAVDDSQLPKDRFSAERLKGVDSTLKIQPAELGDSAVYLCASSLAGMGGRRAQYFGPGTRLTVL.

The rearrangement links TRBV2 to TRBJ2-4; a possible D gene is TRBD1 (7 bases). Trimming pared 5 bases from V and 5 bases from J, leaving 16 bases between. The CDR3 spans 15 residues. From germline, CDR1 is SNHLY and CDR2 FYNNEI. The CDR3 DNA reads as TGTGCCAGCAGTCAACAGGGGTCGGGAGAAAACATTCAGTACTTC. This gives the protein CASSQQGSGENIQYF.

This clone is a singleton in its sample. This chain links TRBV4-2 with TRBJ2-5, with TRBD2 matching over 14 bases. The germline gives CDR1 LGHNA, CDR2 YNFKEQ. Trimming at V came to 4 bases and at J to 5 bases, leaving 15 bases not matched to a gene. The CDR3 loop spans 19 amino acids. CDR3 in DNA: TGTGCCAGCAGCCGGGGGACTAGCGGGAGTCTTCCGGTCGAGGAGACCCAGTACTTC. It encodes CASSRGTSGSLPVEETQYF.

This clone appeared a single time. The chain joins TRBV7-2 to TRBJ2-5, with D tentatively TRBD2 (7 bases). CDR1 and CDR2 (germline): SGHTA, FQGNSA. Trimming cost V 4 bases and J 4 bases, with 22 bases left between them. The CDR3 is 17 residues long. The CDR3 region has the DNA TGTGCCAGCAGCTCCCCTCGGGGGGCGCTTCTCGGAGAGACCCAGTACTTC. This encodes CASSSPRGALLGETQYF. The full variable domain, its missing parts supplied by reference TRBV7-2 and TRBJ2-5, is GAGVSQSPSNKVTEKGKDVELRCDPISGHTALYWYRQSLGQGLEFLIYFQGNSAPDKSGLPSDRFSAERTGGSVSTLTIQRTQQEDSAVYLCASSSPRGALLGETQYFGPGTRLLVL.

This chain links TRBV28 with TRBJ2-1; D not resolved. The CDR3 is 12 amino acids. Germline values: CDR1 MDHEN, CDR2 SYDVKM. V was shortened by 8 bases and J by 2 bases, with 7 bases between the two germline ends. CDR3: CASAQTYNEQFF. CDR3 nucleotide sequence: TGTGCCAGCGCTCAGACCTACAATGAGCAGTTCTTC.

This chain joins TRBV10-3 and TRBJ1-2, with TRBD1 as a possible D gene (6 bases). V shed 6 bases and J shed 6 bases, with 17 bases lying between them. Germline-derived CDR1 and CDR2 are ENHRY and SYGVKD. The CDR3 runs to 14 residues. The CDR3: CAISNVWGANGYTF. The CDR3 DNA sequence: TGTGCCATCAGCAACGTCTGGGGGGCGAATGGCTACACCTTC.

The rearrangement joins TRBV28 to TRBJ1-1; maybe TRBD1 (5 bases). V dropped 3 bases and J dropped 1 base, with 18 bases sitting between them. The CDR3 runs to 17 residues. From germline, CDR1 is MDHEN and CDR2 SYDVKM. CDR3 DNA sequence: TGTGCCAGCAGTTTCTCTTCTGGACATCCCCCGAACACTGAAGCTTTCTTT. As protein: CASSFSSGHPPNTEAFF.

V and J are TRBV7-8 and TRBJ2-7; D remains unclear. CDR3 length: 11 amino acids. V was pared by 7 bases and J by 1 base, with 5 bases between. Per the germline V gene, CDR1 is SGHVS and CDR2 is FQNEAQ. The DNA for the CDR3 is TGTGCCAGCACTCGTTCCTACGAGCAGTACTTC. Translation gives CASTRSYEQYF. Filled out from reference TRBV7-8 and TRBJ2-7, the complete variable domain reads GAGVSQSPRYKVAKRGQDVALRCDPISGHVSLFWYQQALGQGPEFLTYFQNEAQLDKSGLPSDRFFAERPEGSVSTLKIQRTQQEDSAVYLCASTRSYEQYFGPGTRLTVT.

The rearrangement uses TRBV5-1 and TRBJ2-1; possible D gene TRBD2, 5 bases. This CDR3 region has 13 residues. Trimming took off 4 bases at V and 4 bases at J, with 9 bases between the two ends. From germline, CDR1 is SGHRS and CDR2 YFSETQ. Here the CDR3 DNA reads TGCGCCAGCAGCGCGGGTCCTTACAATGAGCAGTTCTTC. As protein: CASSAGPYNEQFF.

The chain joins TRBV7-9 to TRBJ2-5; D could derive from TRBD1 or TRBD2 (6 bases each). The CDR3 sequence is 15 residues long. V lost 5 bases and J 2 bases, leaving 15 bases between the germline ends. CDR1 is SEHNR, CDR2 FQNEAQ, per germline (reference sequence). Here the CDR3 DNA reads TGTGCCAGCAGCCCTGGGGGGCACGAACAAGAGACCCAGTACTTC. It codes for CASSPGGHEQETQYF.

The gene calls are TRBV5-4 and TRBJ2-2, with 13 nucleotides matching TRBD2. The V gene's germline CDR1 is SGHNT and CDR2 YYREEE (reference sequence). V shed 0 bases, J shed 5 bases, and the junction held 4 bases outside the gene matches. The CDR3 sequence is 17 residues long. The chain's CDR3 is CASSLGLAGGKTGELFF. CDR3 DNA sequence: TGTGCCAGCAGCTTGGGACTAGCGGGAGGCAAAACCGGGGAGCTGTTTTTT.

This rearrangement joins TRBV18 to TRBJ1-1, with 9 bases matching TRBD1. The CDR3 spans 16 residues. Germline CDR1 KGHSH, CDR2 LQKENI. V shed 5 bases, J shed 0 bases, and the junction held 7 bases outside the gene matches. The CDR3 loop reads CASSAQGATMNTEAFF. In DNA form, the CDR3 reads TGTGCCAGCTCAGCACAGGGGGCAACCATGAACACTGAAGCTTTCTTT.

The CDR3 region has the DNA TGTGCCACGGAGGTCCCCAAGAACACTGAAGCTTTCTTT. It encodes CATEVPKNTEAFF. The chain uses TRBV28 and TRBJ1-1; D is uncertain. Trimming left V 10 bases short and J 1 base short, with 13 bases between. The germline CDR1 and CDR2 sequences are MDHEN and SYDVKM. This CDR3 is built from 13 residues.

The chain couples TRBV4-2 to TRBJ2-1, with 7 bases lining up with TRBD2. The CDR3 is 16 residues long. Looked up from germline, CDR1 is LGHNA and CDR2 is YNFKEQ. V trimming: 1 base; J trimming: 1 base; junction bases outside the gene matches: 4. For the CDR3, the DNA is TGTGCCAGCAGCCAAGGAGGGAGGGAGTCCTACAATGAGCAGTTCTTC. As protein: CASSQGGRESYNEQFF.

The V call is TRBV6-1, the J call TRBJ2-1; D gene ambiguous. Trimming stripped 5 bases from V and 10 bases from J, with 12 bases between. Germline-derived CDR1 and CDR2 are MNHNS and SASEGT. CDR3 length: 12 amino acids. CDR3 coding DNA: TGTGCCAGCAGTTCCTTGTCGGAAGAGCAGTTCTTC. This translates into CASSSLSEEQFF.